These 16 T cell receptor beta chains were all obtained from the same sample, sequenced in a study of CD8 T cells in ankylosing spondylitis. Using its own MiXCR run on the 5' RACE reads, TCRdb lists one record per CDR3 protein. The sample consists of approximately 220,000 distinct CDR3 sequences, about 16% of them appearing once. No cognate antigen is known for these TCRs. General study results and limits: Ankylosing spondylitis blood seemed to carry a telltale TCR beta motif made of roughly eight highly homologous variants.

The sequenced sample consisted of blood, either unsorted or a sorted T cell fraction (not recorded which). Source of these receptors: a male donor with ankylosing spondylitis.

This clonotype was found many times. The chain couples TRBV12-3 or TRBV12-4 to TRBJ1-1; unclear D gene. V lost 2 bases and J 0 bases, leaving 10 bases between the germline ends. The CDR3 covers 15 residues. CDR3 sequence: CASSLRPGLNTEAFF. CDR3 DNA sequence: TGTGCCAGCAGTTTAAGGCCAGGATTGAACACTGAAGCTTTCTTT.

This clonotype occurred once. V usage is TRBV7-8 and J usage is TRBJ1-5; D ambiguous. The CDR3 is made up of 16 amino acids. CDR1 is SGHVS and CDR2 is FQNEAQ in the germline V gene. V was pared by 4 bases and J by 0 bases, with 13 bases between. The CDR3 spells CASSSRLPDSNQPQHF. The CDR3 DNA reads as TGTGCCAGCAGCTCCAGACTGCCCGATAGCAATCAGCCCCAGCATTTT.

The rearrangement joins TRBV7-9 to TRBJ1-2; 9 bases are a match to TRBD1. This CDR3 has 12 amino acids. Per the germline V gene, CDR1 is SEHNR and CDR2 is FQNEAQ (reference sequence). Trimming at V came to 6 bases and at J to 8 bases, leaving 4 bases not matched to a gene. CDR3 nucleotides: TGTGCCAGCAGTCCGGGACAGGGAGGCTACACCTTC. This codes for CASSPGQGGYTF. The full variable domain, with the rest looked up from reference TRBV7-9 and TRBJ1-2, is DTGVSQNPRHKITKRGQNVTFRCDPISEHNRLYWYRQTLGQGPEFLTYFQNEAQLEKSRLLSDRFSAERPKGSFSTLEIQRTEQGDSAMYLCASSPGQGGYTFGSGTRLTVV.

This clonotype was found a few times. The chain uses TRBV10-3 and TRBJ1-1; D gene uncertain. Deletions cut 6 bases from V and 4 bases from J, with 18 bases between. The CDR3 is made up of 15 amino acids. Germline V gives CDR1 ENHRY, CDR2 SYGVKD. The CDR3 here is CAISEHPEGGTEAFF. The CDR3 nucleotides read TGTGCCATCAGCGAACACCCCGAGGGTGGCACTGAAGCTTTCTTT.

The genes are TRBV7-9 and TRBJ2-1; 7 bases match TRBD2. V shed 1 base and J 6 bases; nucleotides not matched to a gene: 9. Looked up from germline, CDR1 is SEHNR and CDR2 is FQNEAQ (reference sequence). This CDR3 has 16 amino acids. The CDR3: CASSLGFTGGPNEQFF. DNA of the CDR3: TGTGCCAGCAGCTTAGGTTTTACGGGAGGTCCCAATGAGCAGTTCTTC.

Concerning this clonotype: A much larger clonotype is one base distant, so this may be a read error. The chain links TRBV29-1 to TRBJ2-5; D perhaps matches TRBD2 (6 bases). The CDR3 has 14 residues. From germline, CDR1 is SQVTM and CDR2 ANQGSEA. In nucleotides, the CDR3 is TGCAGCGTTGTTGGGATTAGCGGCCAAGGGACCCAGTACTTC. This encodes CSVVGISGQGTQYF.

CDR3 nucleotides: TGTGCCACCAGCCGGACAGGGGAGGTAGATACGCAGTATTTT. Its translation is CATSRTGEVDTQYF. The V call is TRBV24-1, the J call TRBJ2-3, with 9 bases lining up with TRBD1. This CDR3 region has 14 residues. Germline V gene sequence: CDR1 KGHDR, CDR2 SFDVKD. The ends lost 7 bases at V and 5 bases at J; junction bases unmatched: 6.

V and J are TRBV11-2 and TRBJ2-7; D may correspond to TRBD1 or TRBD2 (6 bases each). Germline values: CDR1 SGHAT, CDR2 FQNNGV. CDR3 size: 13 residues. Between the trimmed V and J ends, which lost 4 bases and 5 bases, there was a span of 12 bases. The CDR3 DNA follows: TGTGCCAGCAGCTACTCAGGGGAGGACGAGCAGTACTTC. This gives the protein CASSYSGEDEQYF.

A few counts support this clonotype. The gene calls are TRBV2 and TRBJ2-1; no clear D. The CDR3 consists of 13 residues. V lost 8 bases and J lost 7, with 15 bases in between. Germline V gene data show CDR1 as SNHLY and CDR2 as FYNNEI. CDR3 loop: CASAYGLSNEQFF. The CDR3 DNA follows: TGTGCCAGCGCATACGGGCTTTCGAATGAGCAGTTCTTC.

This chain joins TRBV9 and TRBJ2-3; D is undetermined. Trimming took 0 bases from V and 0 from J, leaving 8 bases between them. Germline V gives CDR1 SGDLS, CDR2 YYNGEE. The CDR3 length is 15 residues. CDR3: CASSVGGRSTDTQYF. DNA of the CDR3: TGTGCCAGCAGCGTAGGAGGTCGTAGCACAGATACGCAGTATTTT.

The chain uses TRBV20-1 and TRBJ2-1; TRBD2 might be the D (6 bases). The CDR3 sequence is 14 residues long. The ends were cut back, 1 base at V and 6 bases at J, with 13 bases in the middle. Germline assignment: CDR1 DFQATT and CDR2 SNEGSKA (reference sequence). The CDR3 DNA is TGCAGTGCTAGAGGTAGAGATAGCGGCAATGAGCAGTTCTTC. It encodes CSARGRDSGNEQFF.

The chain recombines TRBV5-6 with TRBJ2-2, with a possible D match to TRBD2 (5 bases). The CDR3 consists of 13 residues. V dropped 5 bases and J dropped 2 bases, with 7 bases sitting between them. Germline CDR1 reads SGHDT; CDR2 reads YYEEEE. The CDR3 bases are TGTGCCAGCAGGGACTTTAACACCGGGGAGCTGTTTTTT. It is translated as CASRDFNTGELFF. Based on the CDR3 plus reference TRBV5-6 and TRBJ2-2, the full variable domain is DAGVTQSPTHLIKTRGQQVTLRCSPKSGHDTVSWYQQALGQGPQFIFQYYEEEERQRGNFPDRFSGHQFPNYSSELNVNALLLGDSALYLCASRDFNTGELFFGEGSRLTVL.

This sequence joins TRBV27 and TRBJ2-3; 7 bases match TRBD2. The length of the CDR3 is 16 residues. Germline assignment: CDR1 MNHEY and CDR2 SMNVEV (reference sequence). J was trimmed by 3 bases and V by 1 base; bases with no gene match: 7. The CDR3 sequence: CASSLWGGSATDTQYF. CDR3 in DNA: TGTGCCAGCAGTTTATGGGGGGGGAGTGCAACAGATACGCAGTATTTT.

This rearrangement joins TRBV20-1 to TRBJ2-7; 13 bases are a match to TRBD2. The CDR3 covers 15 residues. The V gene's germline CDR1 is DFQATT and CDR2 SNEGSKA (reference sequence). V shed 0 bases, J shed 7 bases, and the junction held 6 bases outside the gene matches. CDR3 bases: TGCAGTGCTAGAGACCGGACTAGCGGGAGTCTTGAGCAGTACTTC. This codes for CSARDRTSGSLEQYF.

In its sample, this clonotype was seen a few times. The rearrangement joins TRBV27 to TRBJ2-1, with D perhaps matching TRBD1 or TRBD2 (5 bases each). V was shortened by 0 bases and J by 5 bases, with 8 bases between the two germline ends. This CDR3 region has 14 residues. Germline V gene sequence: CDR1 MNHEY, CDR2 SMNVEV (reference sequence). CDR3 bases: TGTGCCAGCAGTTTATCGGGGGTAGACAATGAGCAGTTCTTC. This encodes CASSLSGVDNEQFF.

This clonotype occurred once. The chain carries TRBV7-8 and TRBJ1-5, with D hard to call. V was cut by 1 base and J by 1 base, with 8 bases left in between. CDR1 and CDR2 from the germline V gene are SGHVS and FQNEAQ. The CDR3 sequence is 15 residues long. This chain's CDR3 is CASSLETRSNQPQHF. The CDR3 bases are TGTGCCAGCAGCTTAGAAACACGGAGCAATCAGCCCCAGCATTTT.